This T cell receptor beta chain was identified during a study of T cell responses to AZD1222 COVID-19 vaccine. Study background: Second doses that came at about 4 or about 12 weeks were put together. Whole-study findings and limits: Donors in the cohort were predominantly white British and more often female, and clonal diversity was possibly underestimated. Baseline seropositives among AZD1222 recipients totaled only five to seven.

Produced via immunoSEQ multiplex PCR; TCRdb's table is partial and in-frame only. This sample carries more than 85,000 clones, about 90% of them seen once, and the ten largest clones take 7.5%. This CDR3 comprises 17 residues. Germline V gene sequence: CDR1 LGHDT, CDR2 YNNKEL (reference sequence). V was cut by 4 bases and J by 1 base, with 17 bases left in between. Points on this clone: The antigen is undetermined.

The rearrangement uses TRBV3-1 (or the pseudogene TRBV3-2) and TRBJ1-5, with D possibly being TRBD1 (6 bases). Source: peripheral blood, taken on day 0 of AZD1222 vaccination. This TCR was recovered from an adult in good health. The CDR3 is CASSLSRGGQSNQPQHF. The CDR3 DNA reads as TGTGCCAGCAGCCTGTCACGGGGGGGCCAGAGCAATCAGCCCCAGCATTTT.